This TCR beta chain was identified in a study of T cell responses to AZD1222 COVID-19 vaccine. Data came from immunoSEQ multiplex PCR; TCRdb stores just in-frame clones and leaves some out. Among approximately 130,000 clones listed, roughly nine tenths were seen once. The CDR3 runs 14 residues. V was trimmed by 4 bases and J by 7 bases, leaving 19 bases between them. CDR1 GTSNPN and CDR2 SVGIG come from the germline V gene (reference sequence). This chain links TRBV30 with TRBJ1-2; no firm D call. The receptor was isolated from an adult in good health. The source was peripheral blood, collected on day 0 of AZD1222 vaccination. CDR3 in amino acids: CAWIFDGLWGGYTF. CDR3 DNA sequence: TGTGCCTGGATCTTCGACGGGCTGTGGGGTGGCTACACCTTC.